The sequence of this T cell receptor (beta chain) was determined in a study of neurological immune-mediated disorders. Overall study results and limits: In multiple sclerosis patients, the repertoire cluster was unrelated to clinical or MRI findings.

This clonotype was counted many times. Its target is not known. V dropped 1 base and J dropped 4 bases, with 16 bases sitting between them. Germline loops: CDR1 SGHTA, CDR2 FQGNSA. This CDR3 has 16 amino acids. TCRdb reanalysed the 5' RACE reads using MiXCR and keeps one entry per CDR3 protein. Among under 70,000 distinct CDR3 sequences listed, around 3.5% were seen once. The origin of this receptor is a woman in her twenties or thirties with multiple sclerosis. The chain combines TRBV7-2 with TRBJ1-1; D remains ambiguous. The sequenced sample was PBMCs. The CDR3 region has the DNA TGTGCCAGCAGCTTAGTCCCTGCTCGGGTCGGCACTGAAGCTTTCTTT. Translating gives CASSLVPARVGTEAFF.